The entry that follows covers one T cell receptor beta chain sequence. These data come from a study of cytotoxic CD8 clonotypes in ibrutinib-treated CLL. The data were produced by immunoSEQ multiplex PCR, yet TCRdb's version contains in-frame clones alone and is incomplete. Of roughly 150,000 clones in the sample, 70% to 85% were seen once. This specimen consisted of PBMCs, obtained after 24 months of ibrutinib treatment. The clonotype comes from a human donor with chronic lymphocytic leukemia.

Written as DNA, the CDR3 is TGTGCCTGGGGCTCGTCCCAAGAGACCCAGTACTTC. Translated: CAWGSSQETQYF. The chain has TRBV30 and TRBJ2-5; D is ambiguous. The CDR3 contains 12 residues. With 5 bases removed from V and 1 base from J, the gap between germline ends came to 8 bases. Germline V gene data show CDR1 as GTSNPN and CDR2 as SVGIG (reference sequence). Variable domain in full (rest from reference TRBV30 and TRBJ2-5): SQTIHQWPATLVQPVGSPLSLECTVEGTSNPNLYWYRQAAGRGLQLLFYSVGIGQISSEVPQNLSASRPQDRQFILSSKKLLLSDSGFYLCAWGSSQETQYFGPGTRLLVL.